The clone carrying this T cell receptor beta chain was seen ten or more times. Its antigen remains unidentified. Using RNA transcripts as the source, TCR beta CDR3 regions were amplified. With the HTBI primer set, the TCR CDR3 went through a first round of RT-PCR. TCRdb re-derived calls from the multiplex PCR reads in MiXCR, one entry per CDR3 protein. The table has fewer than 650,000 distinct CDR3 sequences, around 15% seen once. This record comes from a study of T cells in Graves' hyperthyroidism and ophthalmopathy. Whole-study context: The authors collected peripheral blood at initial diagnosis, before any treatment. Study-wide findings and caveats: Ophthalmopathy was distinguished from stable hyperthyroidism by 13 V-J signatures.

Germline assignment: CDR1 MNHNS and CDR2 SASEGT. With 9 bases clipped from V and 5 bases from J, the junction kept 10 bases outside the gene matches. This CDR3 has 13 residues. The sequenced material came from blood. The V and J genes are TRBV6-1 and TRBJ2-7; 7 bases map to TRBD1. The origin of this receptor is a woman in her forties with Graves' ophthalmopathy. DNA for the CDR3: TGTGCCAGTACTACCGACAGGGCAAACGAGCAGTACTTC. Translated: CASTTDRANEQYF.